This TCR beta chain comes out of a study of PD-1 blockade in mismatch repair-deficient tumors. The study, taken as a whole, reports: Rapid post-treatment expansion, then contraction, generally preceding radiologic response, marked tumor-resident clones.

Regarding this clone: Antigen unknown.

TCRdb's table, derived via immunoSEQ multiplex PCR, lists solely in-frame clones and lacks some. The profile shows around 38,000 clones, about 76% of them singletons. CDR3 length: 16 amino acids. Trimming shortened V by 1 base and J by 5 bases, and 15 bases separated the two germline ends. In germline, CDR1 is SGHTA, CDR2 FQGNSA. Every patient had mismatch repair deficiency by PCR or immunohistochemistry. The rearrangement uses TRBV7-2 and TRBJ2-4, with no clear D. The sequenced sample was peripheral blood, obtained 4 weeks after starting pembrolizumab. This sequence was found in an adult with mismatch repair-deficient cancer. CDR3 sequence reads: CASSLEALIPQNIQYF. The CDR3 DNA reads TGTGCCAGCAGCTTAGAAGCGCTTATCCCCCAAAACATTCAGTACTTC.